These 5 T cell receptor beta chains were all obtained from the same sample, sequenced in a study of T-cell reconstitution after alpha-beta-depleted transplantation in children. During its preparation, the TCRbeta library received unique molecular identifiers. TCRdb re-called the PCR reads through MiXCR, storing one row per CDR3 protein. The sample gives 490,000 or so distinct CDR3 sequences, about 11% of which show up once; 2% to 2.5% is in the top ten. The source material was PBMCs, sampled before TCRalphabeta/CD19-depleted stem cell transplant. These receptors were taken from a child aged 2 to 10 with inherited bone marrow failure, due to receive a stem cell transplant.

The chain uses TRBV4-3 and TRBJ2-2, with TRBD1 as a possible D gene (5 bases). The CDR3 has 17 amino acids. Trimming left V 3 bases short and J 1 base short, with 15 bases between. From germline, CDR1 is LGHNA and CDR2 YSLEER. In DNA form, the CDR3 reads TGCGCCAGCAGCCACCCCTCCGACAGTTTGAACACCGGGGAGCTGTTTTTT. Amino acid sequence: CASSHPSDSLNTGELFF.

This clonotype has ten or more counts. V usage is TRBV12-3 or TRBV12-4 and J usage is TRBJ1-4, with D possibly matching TRBD1 (5 bases). V was shortened by 6 bases and J by 0 bases, with 17 bases between the two germline ends. The CDR3 consists of 17 residues. Written as DNA, the CDR3 is TGTGCCAGCAGCCCAGCACCGGGGGTAACAACTAATGAAAAACTGTTTTTT. Protein: CASSPAPGVTTNEKLFF.

This clonotype was detected many times. The chain links TRBV20-1 to TRBJ2-7, with TRBD1 as a possible D gene (6 bases). V was cut by 5 bases and J by 1 base, with 15 bases left in between. The CDR3 consists of 14 residues. Germline V CDR1 and CDR2: DFQATT, SNEGSKA (reference sequence). CDR3 loop: CSAEGDTDSYEQYF. The CDR3 bases are TGCAGTGCTGAGGGGGACACGGATTCCTACGAGCAGTACTTC.

This clonotype was observed at least ten times. This chain links TRBV7-9 with TRBJ2-7; TRBD1 is a possible D gene (5 bases). The CDR3 is 12 amino acids. With 3 bases removed from V and 6 bases from J, the gap between germline ends came to 9 bases. Per the germline V gene, CDR1 is SEHNR and CDR2 is FQNEAQ (reference sequence). CDR3: CASSFSGAEQYF. In nucleotides, the CDR3 is TGTGCCAGCAGCTTTTCTGGGGCCGAGCAGTACTTC.

This clonotype has at least ten counts. V and J are TRBV6-5 and TRBJ2-5; D ambiguous. The CDR3 runs 9 residues. V was clipped by 11 bases and J by 5 bases, with 6 bases between them. CDR1 MNHEY and CDR2 SVGAGI come from the germline V gene. This CDR3 is CAGLETQYF. The CDR3 DNA reads TGTGCCGGATTGGAGACCCAGTACTTC.